Here is one TCR beta chain with its context. These data are taken from a study of blood T cell repertoires in COVID-19. CDR1 is SGHDN, CDR2 FVKESK, per germline. Trimming took 4 bases from V and 5 from J, leaving 13 bases between them. CDR3 length equals 14 residues. TCRdb's copy holds only in-frame clones and misses some; the assay was immunoSEQ multiplex PCR. Among around 400,000 clones, approximately 87% were seen once, and the ten largest hold about 10%. Sequencing input: peripheral blood. The chain carries TRBV14 and TRBJ2-3, with D tentatively TRBD2 (6 bases). The TCR was taken from a woman in her twenties or thirties with COVID-19, enrolled during active disease. CDR3 sequence reads: CASSRGTWEDTQYF. CDR3 nucleotide sequence: TGTGCCAGCAGCCGAGGGACTTGGGAAGATACGCAGTATTTT.